Shown below are 24 T cell receptor beta chains from a single sample sequenced in a study of T-cell reconstitution after alpha-beta-depleted transplantation in children. Preparation of the TCRbeta library was carried out with unique molecular identifiers. TCRdb analysed the PCR reads with MiXCR anew, one entry per CDR3 protein. The sample consists of more than 60,000 distinct CDR3 sequences, approximately 7.3% of them appearing once. Specimen: PBMCs from the stem cell graft donor, collected from the stem cell graft. The receptors were sampled from a human donor who donated a stem cell graft to a child with acute lymphoblastic leukemia.

In this sample, this clonotype turned up many times. The V and J genes are TRBV11-2 and TRBJ1-1; 9 nucleotides align to TRBD1. This CDR3 spans 13 amino acids. V gave up 9 bases and J gave up 6 bases; unmatched junction bases: 8. Looked up from germline, CDR1 is SGHAT and CDR2 is FQNNGV. The CDR3 sequence: CARGGQGVSEAFF. The CDR3, as DNA: TGTGCCAGAGGGGGACAGGGTGTCTCTGAAGCTTTCTTT. Full variable domain (rest looked up from reference TRBV11-2 and TRBJ1-1): EAGVAQSPRYKIIEKRQSVAFWCNPISGHATLYWYQQILGQGPKLLIQFQNNGVVDDSQLPKDRFSAERLKGVDSTLKIQPAKLEDSAVYLCARGGQGVSEAFFGQGTRLTVV.

This clonotype was seen repeatedly, ten times or more. The chain has TRBV7-9 and TRBJ2-5, with TRBD1 matching 7 bases. The CDR3 sequence is 17 residues long. V gave up 6 bases and J gave up 2 bases; unmatched junction bases: 15. Per germline, CDR1 SEHNR and CDR2 FQNEAQ (reference sequence). The CDR3 DNA sequence: TGTGCCAGCAGTCTAACCCGACAGGGTTTTGGGCAAGAGACCCAGTACTTC. Its protein is CASSLTRQGFGQETQYF.

This clonotype was seen only a few times. The rearrangement links TRBV7-8 to TRBJ2-1, with D possibly matching TRBD2 (6 bases). Trimming took 5 bases from V and 4 from J, leaving 12 bases between them. The germline V gene has CDR1 SGHVS and CDR2 FQNEAQ. The CDR3 has 14 amino acids. The CDR3 nucleotides are TGTGCCAGCAGCCGGCGGGACGGGTACAATGAGCAGTTCTTC. Amino acid sequence: CASSRRDGYNEQFF.

The V gene is TRBV16, the J gene TRBJ2-7; the match to TRBD2 covers 16 bases. Germline trimming cut 5 bases from V and 3 bases from J; bases unmatched to any gene: 7. Germline-derived CDR1 and CDR2 are KGHSY and FQNENV. This CDR3 region has 17 residues. CDR3 in amino acids: CASSSGTSGRAIYEQYF. The CDR3 bases are TGTGCCAGCAGCTCGGGGACTAGCGGGAGGGCCATCTACGAGCAGTACTTC.

This clonotype was seen repeatedly, ten times or more. The genes are TRBV12-3 or TRBV12-4 and TRBJ2-7; D is uncertain. The CDR3 spans 11 residues. V lost 4 bases to trimming and J lost 2 bases, with 3 bases between them. The CDR3 protein is CASSSPYEQYF. DNA for the CDR3: TGTGCCAGCAGTTCCCCCTACGAGCAGTACTTC.

This clonotype was observed many times. The chain couples TRBV3-1 to TRBJ2-1, with 11 bases matching TRBD2. CDR3 length: 16 amino acids. Looked up from germline, CDR1 is LGHDT and CDR2 is YNNKEL (reference sequence). V dropped 3 bases and J dropped 2; count of bases not matched to a gene: 3. The CDR3 region has the DNA TGTGCCAGCAGCCACGGGACTAGCGGACCCTACAATGAGCAGTTCTTC. Translation: CASSHGTSGPYNEQFF.

The sample holds many counts of this clonotype. The chain links TRBV5-1 to TRBJ2-7, with 8 bases lining up with TRBD2. The V gene end was trimmed by 0 bases and the J gene end by 0 bases; junction bases not matched to a gene: 5. The CDR3 has 16 residues. Germline CDR1 SGHRS, CDR2 YFSETQ. The CDR3 reads CASSLGLAGPSYEQYF. CDR3 sequence (DNA): TGCGCCAGCAGCTTGGGATTAGCGGGACCCTCCTACGAGCAGTACTTC.

This clonotype was seen a few times. The V gene is TRBV7-3, the J gene TRBJ2-7, with 7 bases identical to TRBD2. This CDR3 region has 13 residues. The germline CDR1 and CDR2 sequences are SGHTA and FQGTGA. V lost 0 bases to trimming and J lost 5 bases; unmatched junction nucleotides: 1. The CDR3 DNA reads as TGTGCCAGCAGCTTAACGGCGGGGGACGAGCAGTACTTC. Protein: CASSLTAGDEQYF.

This clonotype showed up many times. The V call is TRBV29-1, the J call TRBJ2-2; 9 bases line up with TRBD1. CDR3 size: 14 residues. In germline, CDR1 is SQVTM, CDR2 ANQGSEA. With 3 bases clipped from V and 4 bases from J, the junction kept 3 bases outside the gene matches. In DNA, the CDR3 is TGCAGCGTTGATGTGGGACAGGGCACCGGGGAGCTGTTTTTT. Its protein is CSVDVGQGTGELFF.

The sample holds many counts of this clonotype. This chain links TRBV9 with TRBJ1-2, with D tentatively TRBD1 (5 bases). Germline CDR1 SGDLS, CDR2 YYNGEE. The V end lost 0 bases, the J end lost 4 bases, and 13 bases lay between the germline ends. This CDR3 comprises 15 residues. The CDR3 loop reads CASSVDGGSVYGYTF. As DNA, the CDR3 is TGTGCCAGCAGCGTAGATGGGGGGTCAGTCTATGGCTACACCTTC.

There are many counts of this clonotype. This chain uses TRBV7-9 with TRBJ2-2; 7 positions agree with TRBD1. The CDR3 consists of 16 residues. The J segment lost 2 bases and the V segment lost 4 bases, leaving 7 bases of the junction unmatched. The V gene's germline CDR1 is SEHNR and CDR2 FQNEAQ (reference sequence). The CDR3 region is CASSSPGQRNTGELFF. CDR3 nucleotide sequence: TGTGCCAGCAGCTCTCCGGGACAGAGAAACACCGGGGAGCTGTTTTTT. The entire variable domain, with the rest obtained from reference TRBV7-9 and TRBJ2-2, is as follows: DTGVSQNPRHKITKRGQNVTFRCDPISEHNRLYWYRQTLGQGPEFLTYFQNEAQLEKSRLLSDRFSAERPKGSFSTLEIQRTEQGDSAMYLCASSSPGQRNTGELFFGEGSRLTVL.

The table lists this clonotype with many counts. The V and J genes are TRBV7-2 and TRBJ1-5; tentatively, D is TRBD1 (6 bases). Germline V gives CDR1 SGHTA, CDR2 FQGNSA. The V end was cut by 1 base, the J end by 7 bases, with 17 bases between. This CDR3 is built from 16 residues. The CDR3 protein is CASSLGSGQLRQPQHF. As DNA, the CDR3 is TGTGCCAGCAGCTTAGGTTCAGGACAGCTACGGCAGCCCCAGCATTTT.

This clonotype showed up many times. This chain uses TRBV20-1 with TRBJ2-3; D possibly corresponds to TRBD2 (5 bases). In germline, CDR1 is DFQATT, CDR2 SNEGSKA (reference sequence). The CDR3 length is 15 residues. V was cut by 5 bases and J by 0 bases, with 15 bases left in between. CDR3 DNA: TGCAGTGCTTTTCGACTATCGCGTAGCACAGATACGCAGTATTTT. It codes for CSAFRLSRSTDTQYF.

Ten or more counts support this clonotype. The chain combines TRBV7-9 with TRBJ1-2, with D possibly matching TRBD1 (6 bases). Deletions cut 5 bases from V and 4 bases from J, with 11 bases between. CDR1 SEHNR and CDR2 FQNEAQ come from the germline V gene (reference sequence). CDR3 length: 13 residues. The CDR3 loop is CASSPRGGYGYTF. The CDR3, as DNA: TGTGCCAGCAGCCCGAGGGGGGGCTATGGCTACACCTTC.

The genes are TRBV2 and TRBJ2-5; D is possibly TRBD1 (5 bases). The germline V gene encodes CDR1 SNHLY and CDR2 FYNNEI. CDR3 length equals 14 residues. V lost 3 bases and J 0 bases, leaving 8 bases between the germline ends. In nucleotides, the CDR3 is TGTGCCAGCAGTGAGGGGCAGTACCAAGAGACCCAGTACTTC. It specifies CASSEGQYQETQYF.

This clonotype has a count of ten or more. In nucleotides, the CDR3 is TGTGCCAGCAGTTTATCGGGACAGGGGGCGAATGAGCAGTACTTC. Protein: CASSLSGQGANEQYF. V gene TRBV27 combines with J gene TRBJ2-7, with 12 bases that match TRBD1. The CDR3 sequence is 15 residues long. The trim removed 0 bases at V and 7 bases at J, leaving 4 bases unmatched. Germline V gene data show CDR1 as MNHEY and CDR2 as SMNVEV (reference sequence).

Ten or more counts support this clonotype. The rearrangement joins TRBV5-5 to TRBJ2-5; D gene uncertain. Trimming took 6 bases from V and 0 from J, leaving 12 bases between them. The germline V gene has CDR1 SGHKS and CDR2 YYEKEE (reference sequence). The CDR3 is 14 residues long. CDR3 DNA: TGTGCCAGCATGACGCTGAGCAACCAAGAGACCCAGTACTTC. This sequence encodes CASMTLSNQETQYF.

The table lists this clonotype with many counts. The rearrangement uses TRBV6-1 and TRBJ1-1; 9 bases are a match to TRBD1. Per the germline V gene, CDR1 is MNHNS and CDR2 is SASEGT. V shed 6 bases and J 10 bases; nucleotides not matched to a gene: 9. CDR3 size: 13 residues. CDR3: CASSPPGQGRAFF. CDR3 nucleotide sequence: TGTGCCAGCAGCCCTCCGGGACAGGGCAGAGCTTTCTTT.

This clonotype has ten or more counts. This chain uses TRBV29-1 with TRBJ2-5; D is perhaps TRBD1 (6 bases). V was clipped by 3 bases and J by 5 bases, with 10 bases between them. CDR1 SQVTM and CDR2 ANQGSEA come from the germline V gene. The CDR3 runs 12 residues. In nucleotides, the CDR3 is TGCAGCGTTGACAGGGGTCGGGAGACCCAGTACTTC. Protein product: CSVDRGRETQYF. The variable domain in full, with the rest retrieved from reference TRBV29-1 and TRBJ2-5, is SAVISQKPSRDICQRGTSLTIQCQVDSQVTMMFWYRQQPGQSLTLIATANQGSEATYESGFVIDKFPISRPNLTFSTLTVSNMSPEDSSIYLCSVDRGRETQYFGPGTRLLVL.

This clonotype was counted a few times. The chain employs TRBV27 and TRBJ2-7; 12 bases match TRBD2. J lost 7 bases, V lost 6 bases, and 10 bases had no gene match. This CDR3 contains 15 residues. Germline V gives CDR1 MNHEY, CDR2 SMNVEV (reference sequence). The CDR3 reads CASRRASGGAQEQYF. The CDR3 DNA sequence: TGTGCCAGCAGGCGCGCTAGCGGGGGGGCGCAAGAGCAGTACTTC.

At least ten counts were recorded for this clonotype. The chain is built from TRBV20-1 and TRBJ2-3; 7 nucleotides line up with TRBD2. The CDR3 totals 13 residues. Trimming cost V 6 bases and J 6 bases; bases outside gene matches: 9. Germline V gene sequence: CDR1 DFQATT, CDR2 SNEGSKA (reference sequence). The CDR3 here is CSAPSGARDTQYF. The CDR3 DNA is TGCAGTGCACCGAGCGGGGCGAGGGATACGCAGTATTTT.

The V call is TRBV7-3, the J call TRBJ2-1; D is ambiguous. CDR1 is SGHTA and CDR2 is FQGTGA in the germline V gene. This CDR3 has 14 amino acids. V was trimmed by 4 bases and J by 7 bases, leaving 14 bases between them. The DNA for the CDR3 is TGTGCCAGCAGCTCCAGAGGAGTGGTTAATGAGCAGTTCTTC. This sequence encodes CASSSRGVVNEQFF.

V is TRBV28 and J is TRBJ1-1; TRBD1 agrees at 7 bases. J was trimmed by 6 bases and V by 9 bases; bases with no gene match: 4. The CDR3 consists of 11 residues. CDR1 is MDHEN, CDR2 SYDVKM, per germline. The CDR3 DNA reads TGTGCCAGTACAGGGGTCGCTGAAGCTTTCTTT. Its protein is CASTGVAEAFF. Complete variable domain (other parts from reference TRBV28 and TRBJ1-1): DVKVTQSSRYLVKRTGEKVFLECVQDMDHENMFWYRQDPGLGLRLIYFSYDVKMKEKGDIPEGYSVSREKKERFSLILESASTNQTSMYLCASTGVAEAFFGQGTRLTVV.

This clonotype has at least ten counts. The chain joins TRBV27 to TRBJ2-5; TRBD2 matches at 9 bases. The CDR3 sequence is 14 residues long. Trimming at V came to 3 bases and at J to 6 bases, leaving 5 bases not matched to a gene. Germline lookup yields CDR1 MNHEY and CDR2 SMNVEV (reference sequence). DNA for the CDR3: TGTGCCAGCAGTTTCGGGGCTAGCGGGAAGACCCAGTACTTC. As protein: CASSFGASGKTQYF.